These T cell receptor beta chains were read from a single sample in a study of shared clonotypes between healthy human individuals. Generated by immunoSEQ multiplex PCR, the TCRdb table keeps only in-frame clones and is missing some. The top ten hold more than 1.5% of the sample, which has some 790,000 clones, 55% to 75% seen once. Sequencing input: memory CD4+ T cells sorted from blood. Source of these receptors: a woman in her twenties or thirties in good health. Each CDR3 is given with its conserved first and last residue. A D gene is named only where the DNA matches it firmly. Clone size is stated in some rows and not others, as once, few, many or a class when expanded.

>NA|TRBJ1-3|TRBV5-1|once
CASSLRGAGNTIYF
TGCGCCAGCAGCTTACGGGGGGCTGGAAACACCATATATTTT
>NA|TRBJ1-1|TRBV6-5|NA
CASSYSGRDEAFF
TGTGCCAGCAGTTACTCGGGGAGGGATGAAGCTTTCTTT
>NA|TRBJ1-2|TRBV28|NA
CASSPRVGLYGYTF
TGTGCCAGCAGCCCCAGGGTGGGCCTTTATGGCTACACCTTC
>NA|TRBJ2-2|TRBV5-1|few
CASSPGPNTGELFF
TGCGCCAGCAGCCCCGGACCGAACACCGGGGAGCTGTTTTTT
>TRBD2|TRBJ2-1|TRBV6-5|NA
CASSATSATYNEQFF
TGTGCCAGCAGTGCGACTAGCGCAACCTACAATGAGCAGTTCTTC
>TRBD1|TRBJ2-5|TRBV28|NA
CASSSHADRAETQYF
TGTGCCAGCAGTTCACATGCGGACAGGGCAGAGACCCAGTACTTC
>TRBD2|TRBJ2-1|TRBV19|NA
CASSGGSSGTSHEQFF
TGTGCCAGTAGTGGGGGTAGTTCGGGGACTAGCCATGAGCAGTTCTTC
>NA|TRBJ2-1|TRBV7-2|NA
CASSLALAPSSYNEQFF
TGTGCCAGCAGCTTAGCTTTAGCCCCTAGCTCCTACAATGAGCAGTTCTTC
>TRBD2|TRBJ2-4|TRBV7-8|NA
CASSLGLAGGSSKNIQYF
TGTGCCAGCAGCCTCGGACTAGCGGGAGGCAGTTCCAAAAACATTCAGTACTTC
>NA|TRBJ2-4|TRBV19|NA
CASSLLVRGATKNIQYF
TGTGCCAGTAGTTTGCTGGTTAGGGGGGCAACCAAAAACATTCAGTACTTC
>TRBD2|TRBJ2-1|TRBV11-1|once
CASSLAPSGTYNEQFF
TGTGCCAGCAGCTTAGCGCCTAGCGGGACCTACAATGAGCAGTTCTTC
>TRBD1|TRBJ1-6|TRBV19|once
CASSTGQHNSPLHF
TGTGCCAGTAGTACGGGACAGCATAATTCACCCCTCCACTTT
>NA|TRBJ1-1|TRBV30|few
CAWKTIGSEAFF
TGTGCCTGGAAAACGATCGGGAGTGAAGCTTTCTTT
>NA|TRBJ2-3|TRBV25-1|NA
CASREPGTEGTDTQYF
TGTGCCAGCAGAGAACCCGGGACGGAGGGCACAGATACGCAGTATTTT
>NA|TRBJ1-2|TRBV6-6|NA
CASSYSGTPYGYTF
TGTGCCAGCAGTTACAGTGGGACACCCTATGGCTACACCTTC
>TRBD1|TRBJ2-3|TRBV5-4|NA
CASRRGQGQTDTQYF
TGTGCCAGCAGGCGCGGACAGGGACAAACAGATACGCAGTATTTT
>TRBD2|TRBJ2-5|TRBV5-1|NA
CASNPLAGGRETQYF
TGCGCCAGCAATCCTCTAGCGGGAGGTCGGGAGACCCAGTACTTC
>TRBD2|TRBJ2-7|TRBV4-1|few
CASSRRGTSGDSYEQYF
TGCGCCAGCAGCCGACGGGGGACTAGCGGGGACTCCTACGAGCAGTACTTC
>NA|TRBJ2-1|TRBV5-1|few
CASSLDYSLINEQFF
TGCGCCAGCAGCCTAGACTATTCGCTGATTAATGAGCAGTTCTTC
>NA|TRBJ2-7|TRBV25-1|NA
CASSENGYEQYF
TGTGCCAGCAGTGAGAACGGCTACGAGCAGTACTTC
>NA|TRBJ2-1|TRBV5-8|NA
CASSPSTYNEQFF
TGTGCCAGCAGCCCCTCCACCTACAATGAGCAGTTCTTC
>NA|TRBJ1-2|TRBV11-2|NA
CASSLEGLYGYTF
TGTGCCAGCAGCTTAGAGGGGCTCTATGGCTACACCTTC
>NA|TRBJ2-2|TRBV27|NA
CASSLSGANTGELFF
TGTGCCAGCAGTCTTAGCGGCGCGAACACCGGGGAGCTGTTTTTT
>NA|TRBJ1-2|TRBV5-4|NA
CASSLGGDSNYGYTF
TGTGCCAGCAGCTTGGGGGGGGATTCTAACTATGGCTACACCTTC
>NA|TRBJ2-7|TRBV18|NA
CASSPDFRQNYEQYF
TGTGCCAGCTCACCCGATTTTAGACAGAACTACGAGCAGTACTTC
>TRBD1|TRBJ1-1|TRBV2|NA
CASSSQGAKAFF
TGTGCCAGCAGTTCCCAGGGGGCGAAAGCTTTCTTT
>TRBD1|TRBJ2-7|TRBV28|once
CASTPNRGYEQYF
TGTGCCAGCACACCCAACAGGGGCTACGAGCAGTACTTC
>NA|TRBJ2-3|TRBV2|NA
CASSEARASSTDTQYF
TGTGCCAGCAGTGAAGCGAGGGCTTCTAGCACAGATACGCAGTATTTT
>TRBD2|TRBJ2-7|TRBV4-1|NA
CASSLRVGSGSYEQYF
TGCGCCAGCAGCCTCCGCGTTGGTAGCGGGAGCTACGAGCAGTACTTC
>NA|TRBJ1-2|TRBV5-1|NA
CASSFGGRSDRYTF
TGCGCCAGCAGCTTCGGGGGGCGCTCGGACCGCTACACCTTC
>NA|TRBJ2-7|TRBV5-1|NA
CASSLGAWNAYEQYF
TGCGCCAGCAGCTTGGGGGCTTGGAATGCCTACGAGCAGTACTTC
>TRBD2|TRBJ2-3|TRBV7-8|NA
CASSLRGAGRDTQYF
TGTGCCAGCAGCTTAAGAGGAGCGGGAAGAGATACGCAGTATTTT
>TRBD1|TRBJ2-1|TRBV27|NA
CASSLWGTAYNEQFF
TGTGCCAGCAGTTTATGGGGGACAGCCTACAATGAGCAGTTCTTC
>TRBD1|TRBJ2-5|TRBV25-1|few
CASQDRVGEETQYF
TGTGCCAGCCAGGACAGGGTAGGGGAGGAGACCCAGTACTTC
>TRBD2|TRBJ2-7|TRBV28|NA
CVVTSGQNPYEQYF
TGTGTCGTGACTAGCGGTCAGAACCCCTACGAGCAGTACTTC
>NA|TRBJ2-7|TRBV29-1|NA
CSAYLTGTRTYEQYF
TGCAGCGCGTACCTCACCGGGACCCGAACCTACGAGCAGTACTTC
>TRBD2|TRBJ2-1|TRBV19|NA
CASSTLAGALDEQFF
TGTGCCAGTAGTACCCTAGCGGGGGCGCTGGATGAGCAGTTCTTC
>TRBD1|TRBJ2-7|TRBV7-2|NA
CASSVYRGPYEQYF
TGTGCCAGCAGCGTATACAGGGGACCCTACGAGCAGTACTTC
>NA|TRBJ1-4|TRBV7-9|NA
CASSGHLANEKLFF
TGTGCCAGCAGCGGACATTTAGCTAATGAAAAACTGTTTTTT
>NA|TRBJ2-2|TRBV2|NA
CASRRAVTGELFF
TGTGCCAGCAGGAGGGCGGTCACCGGGGAGCTGTTTTTT
>TRBD2|TRBJ2-3|TRBV7-2|NA
CASRGTSGRADTQYF
TGTGCCAGCAGAGGGACTAGCGGGAGGGCAGATACGCAGTATTTT
>NA|TRBJ1-2|TRBV7-2|NA
CASSFDSNYGYTF
TGTGCCAGCAGCTTCGATAGCAACTATGGCTACACCTTC
>TRBD1|TRBJ1-2|TRBV28|once
CATRTGLLNYGYTF
TGTGCCACCAGGACAGGACTCCTTAACTATGGCTACACCTTC
>NA|TRBJ1-1|TRBV27|NA
CASSLYPEHTEAFF
TGTGCCAGCAGTTTATACCCCGAGCACACTGAAGCTTTCTTT
>NA|TRBJ2-1|TRBV27|NA
CASSSYTSSYNEQFF
TGTGCCAGCAGTTCCTACACAAGCTCCTACAATGAGCAGTTCTTC
>TRBD2|TRBJ2-7|TRBV4-2|NA
CASSPDPASGSYEQYF
TGTGCCAGCAGCCCCGACCCGGCTAGCGGGAGCTACGAGCAGTACTTC
>NA|TRBJ2-7|TRBV5-4|NA
CASSLGSSTSYEQYF
TGTGCCAGCAGCTTGGGTAGCAGTACCTCCTACGAGCAGTACTTC
>TRBD2|TRBJ2-6|TRBV5-3|once
CARSLGRRAGVSGANVLTF
TGTGCCAGAAGCTTGGGTCGTCGGGCGGGAGTGTCTGGGGCCAACGTCCTGACTTTC
>NA|TRBJ1-1|TRBV5-1|NA
CASSWGGDRAEAFF
TGCGCCAGCAGCTGGGGGGGAGACAGAGCCGAAGCTTTCTTT
>NA|TRBJ1-3|TRBV6-1|NA
CASRDSFSGNTIYF
TGTGCCAGCAGGGACAGCTTCTCTGGAAACACCATATATTTT
>NA|TRBJ2-1|TRBV10-1|NA
CASSEPRYGEQFF
TGCGCCAGCAGTGAGCCCCGCTACGGTGAGCAGTTCTTC
>TRBD2|TRBJ2-7|TRBV6-1|NA
CATRTSGFYEQYF
TGTGCCACCCGGACTAGCGGTTTCTACGAGCAGTACTTC
>TRBD2|TRBJ2-2|TRBV10-1|NA
CASRAGGNTGELFF
TGCGCCAGCAGAGCGGGAGGGAACACCGGGGAGCTGTTTTTT
>TRBD1|TRBJ2-3|TRBV5-1|NA
CASTPGQELDTQYF
TGCGCCAGCACCCCCGGACAGGAGTTAGATACGCAGTATTTT
>TRBD1|TRBJ1-2|TRBV9|NA
CASSVSQGANYGYTF
TGTGCCAGCAGCGTATCGCAGGGGGCCAACTATGGCTACACCTTC
>NA|TRBJ2-5|TRBV5-1|NA
CASSLPGTDSGGQETQYF
TGCGCCAGCAGCTTGCCCGGGACGGACTCCGGAGGTCAAGAGACCCAGTACTTC
>TRBD1|TRBJ2-5|TRBV6-6|NA
CASSAPGQGSETQYF
TGTGCCAGCAGCGCCCCCGGACAGGGGTCAGAGACCCAGTACTTC